This T cell receptor (beta chain) stems from a study of identical twins. The CDR3 spans 17 residues. Between the trimmed V and J ends, which lost 0 bases and 0 bases, there was a span of 12 bases. Per the germline V gene, CDR1 is SGHAT and CDR2 is FQNNGV. Via MiXCR, TCRdb re-called the 5' RACE reads, giving one row per CDR3 protein. The data show just over 500,000 distinct CDR3 sequences, under 25% seen once. This clonotype was observed once. The sample also formed part of further work on T cells expressing NK-cell markers.

The V call is TRBV11-2, the J call TRBJ2-1; D uncertain. The clonotype comes from a woman aged 18-29 years in good health. Sequencing was performed on CD4+ T cells sorted from blood. CDR3 DNA sequence: TGTGCCAGCAGCTTAGATGCTGCGCGCAGCTCCTACAATGAGCAGTTCTTC. Protein: CASSLDAARSSYNEQFF.